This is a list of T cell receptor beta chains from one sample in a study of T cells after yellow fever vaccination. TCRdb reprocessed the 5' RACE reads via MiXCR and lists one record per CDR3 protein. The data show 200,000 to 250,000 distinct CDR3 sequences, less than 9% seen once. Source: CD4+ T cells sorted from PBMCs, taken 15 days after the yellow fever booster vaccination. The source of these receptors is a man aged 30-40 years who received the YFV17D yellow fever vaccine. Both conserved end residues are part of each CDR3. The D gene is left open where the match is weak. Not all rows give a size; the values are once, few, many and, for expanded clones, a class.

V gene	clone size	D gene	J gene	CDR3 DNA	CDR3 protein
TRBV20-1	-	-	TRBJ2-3	TGCAGTGCTCCCCGGGACCTTGGGCAGTATTTT	CSAPRDLGQYF
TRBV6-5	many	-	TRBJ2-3	TGTGCCAGCAGTTACGTCACCGTAGGTGCCACAGATACGCAGTATTTT	CASSYVTVGATDTQYF
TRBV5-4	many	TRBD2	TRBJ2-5	TGTGCCAGCACCGGGGGGGAAGGGGGAGAGACCCAGTACTTC	CASTGGEGGETQYF
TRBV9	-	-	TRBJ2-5	TGTGCCAGCAGCGTAGGGGTGGCGCCTCAAGAGACCCAGTACTTC	CASSVGVAPQETQYF
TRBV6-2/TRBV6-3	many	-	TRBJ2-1	TGTGCCCATGCTCCGAGCTCCTACAATGAGCAGTTCTTC	CAHAPSSYNEQFF
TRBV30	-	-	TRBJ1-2	TGTGCCTGGAGGGGTAGGGGGTCCCCCGAACGTGGCTACACCTTC	CAWRGRGSPERGYTF
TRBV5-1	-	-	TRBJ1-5	TGCGCCAGCAGCTTGGAGGTTAAACAGCCCCAGCATTTT	CASSLEVKQPQHF
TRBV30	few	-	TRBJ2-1	TGTGCCTGGAGAAGGAGGAGCTCCTACAATGAGCAGTTCTTC	CAWRRRSSYNEQFF
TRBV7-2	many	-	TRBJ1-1	TGTGCCAGCAGCAAACAGGGTCAGGTCACTGAAGCTTTCTTT	CASSKQGQVTEAFF
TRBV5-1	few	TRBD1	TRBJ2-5	TGCGCCAGCAGCCTGGACAGGGCCCAGGGAGAGACCCAGTACTTC	CASSLDRAQGETQYF
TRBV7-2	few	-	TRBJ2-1	TGTGCCAGCAGCTCGACTAGTCTCTCCTACAATGAGCAGTTCTTC	CASSSTSLSYNEQFF
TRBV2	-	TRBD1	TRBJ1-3	TGTGCCACCGGAACGGGACAGGGGGGAAACACCATATATTTT	CATGTGQGGNTIYF
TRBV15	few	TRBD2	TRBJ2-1	TGTGCCACCAGCCTGACCGTTCTACTAGCGGGAGCTGAGCAGTTCTTC	CATSLTVLLAGAEQFF
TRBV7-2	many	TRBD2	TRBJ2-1	TGTGCCAGCAGCCCTCCGGGACTAGTGACGTTCAATGAGCAGTTCTTC	CASSPPGLVTFNEQFF
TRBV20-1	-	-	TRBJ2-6	TGCAGTGCTAGAGGGGGCCGGGGAGCCTCTGGGGCCAACGTCCTGACTTTC	CSARGGRGASGANVLTF
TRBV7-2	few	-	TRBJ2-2	TGTGCCAGCAGCTTAGATTCGGGAGCTATCTCCGGGGAGCTGTTTTTT	CASSLDSGAISGELFF
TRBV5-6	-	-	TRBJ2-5	TGTGCCAGCAGCTTGGAGGGAGGGGGCGGTGAGACCCAGTACTTC	CASSLEGGGGETQYF
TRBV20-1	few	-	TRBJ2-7	TGCAGTGCTAGAATCCCATCCGAGGCCTTCAGCTCCTACGAGCAGTACTTC	CSARIPSEAFSSYEQYF
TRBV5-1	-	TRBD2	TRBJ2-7	TGCGCCAGCAGCTTGGAGACTAGCGGGGAACTCGAGCAGTACTTC	CASSLETSGELEQYF
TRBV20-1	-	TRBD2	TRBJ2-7	TGCAGTGCTCCTAGCGGGAGGGCCCCCTACGAGCAGTACTTC	CSAPSGRAPYEQYF
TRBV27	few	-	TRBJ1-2	TGTGCCAGCAGTTTATCGTTCAGAGCTGGGCGCTACACCTTC	CASSLSFRAGRYTF
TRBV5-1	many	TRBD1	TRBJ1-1	TGCGCCAGCAGCCAAACAGGGACAGGGGAAGTGAGGACTGAAGCTTTCTTT	CASSQTGTGEVRTEAFF
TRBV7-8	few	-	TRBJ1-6	TGTGCCAGCAGCTTAGCGCACCTAGAACGGCTTAATTCACCCCTCCACTTT	CASSLAHLERLNSPLHF
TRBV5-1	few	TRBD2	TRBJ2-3	TGCGCCAGCAGCCGGACTAGCGGGAGCAAAGATACGCAGTATTTT	CASSRTSGSKDTQYF
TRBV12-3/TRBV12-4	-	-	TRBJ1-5	TGTGCCAGCAGTAGAAAGGACGTCGGGCAGCCCCAGCATTTT	CASSRKDVGQPQHF
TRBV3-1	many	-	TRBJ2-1	TGTGCCAGCAGCCAAGGCCTGGGACAGTTCTTC	CASSQGLGQFF
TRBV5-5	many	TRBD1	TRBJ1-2	TGTGCCAGCAGCTGGGACAGGAACTATGGCTACACCTTC	CASSWDRNYGYTF
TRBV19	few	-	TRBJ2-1	TGTGCCAGTAGTATACTAGCTGGTGAGCAGTTCTTC	CASSILAGEQFF
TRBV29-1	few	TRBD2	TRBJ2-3	TGCAGCGCAAAAGGAACGGCTAGCGGTAGCACAGATACGCAGTATTTT	CSAKGTASGSTDTQYF
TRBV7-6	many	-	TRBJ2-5	TGTGCCAGCAGTTCCCTCCAAGAGACCCAGTACTTC	CASSSLQETQYF
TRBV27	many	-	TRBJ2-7	TGTGCCAGCAGTTTGGGACTCGTCTACGAGCAGTACTTC	CASSLGLVYEQYF
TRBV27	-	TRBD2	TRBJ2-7	TGTGCCAGCAGTTTCCGGGGGACTAGCGGGACCGAGCAGTACTTC	CASSFRGTSGTEQYF
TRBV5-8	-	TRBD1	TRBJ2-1	TGTGCCAGCAGCTTCCGGGACAGAGAAAATGAGCAGTTCTTC	CASSFRDRENEQFF
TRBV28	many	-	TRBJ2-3	TGTGCCAGCAGTGTGGGAGGGGGCGGCATAGCCACAGATACGCAGTATTTT	CASSVGGGGIATDTQYF
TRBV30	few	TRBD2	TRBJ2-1	TGTGCCTTGGGACTAACGCTTAGCGAGCAGTTCTTC	CALGLTLSEQFF
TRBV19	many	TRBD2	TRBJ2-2	TGTGCCAGTAGTATACTCCGCAGCGGGAGCACCGGGGAGCTGTTTTTT	CASSILRSGSTGELFF
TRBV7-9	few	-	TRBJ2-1	TGTGCCAGCAGCTTTACTAGTGGGCAGTTCTTC	CASSFTSGQFF
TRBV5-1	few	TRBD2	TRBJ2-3	TGCGCCAGCAACAGCGGGAGAAAGGATACGCAGTATTTT	CASNSGRKDTQYF
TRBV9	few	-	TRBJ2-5	TGTGCCAGCGGAGAATTGTCCCAGGAGACCCAGTACTTC	CASGELSQETQYF
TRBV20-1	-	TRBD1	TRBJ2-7	TGCAGTGCAAGGACAGGGGGGAGCTCCTACGAGCAGTACTTC	CSARTGGSSYEQYF
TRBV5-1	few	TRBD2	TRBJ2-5	TGCGCCAGCAGCCAGACACTAGCGGTCCAAGAGACCCAGTACTTC	CASSQTLAVQETQYF
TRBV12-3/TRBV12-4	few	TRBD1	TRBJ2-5	TGTGCCAGCAGTCCGCCTGACAGGGGTAAAGAGACCCAGTACTTC	CASSPPDRGKETQYF
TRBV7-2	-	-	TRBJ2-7	TGTGCCAGCAGCGTTGGACCGGGTTTCTCCGAGCAGTACTTC	CASSVGPGFSEQYF
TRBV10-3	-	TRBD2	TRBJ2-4	TGTGCCATCAGTGAGTCCCCAAGCGGGAGTATAAGCAAAAACATTCAGTACTTC	CAISESPSGSISKNIQYF
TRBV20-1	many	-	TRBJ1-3	TGCAGTGCTCTCTATGGGGCTGGAAACACCATATATTTT	CSALYGAGNTIYF
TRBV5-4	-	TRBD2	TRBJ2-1	TGTGCCAGCAGCCCGGGACTAGGGTGGGTAGCTGAGCAGTTCTTC	CASSPGLGWVAEQFF
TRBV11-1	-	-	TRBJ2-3	TGTGCCAGCAGCCGTGGTCTTTATTTAGGGGACCAAAGCCCAGATACGCAGTATTTT	CASSRGLYLGDQSPDTQYF
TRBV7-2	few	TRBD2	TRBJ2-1	TGTGCCAGCAGCTTAGCGCAACTAGCGGGACGCAATGAGCAGTTCTTC	CASSLAQLAGRNEQFF
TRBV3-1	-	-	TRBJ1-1	TGTGCCAGCAGCCAAGGGCAGGGGTACACTGAAGCTTTCTTT	CASSQGQGYTEAFF